The entry below gives a single TCR beta chain sequence along with its context. This entry belongs to a study of T-cell reconstitution after alpha-beta-depleted transplantation in children. This CDR3 spans 13 amino acids. V was pared by 2 bases and J by 2 bases, with 7 bases between. CDR1 is DFQATT and CDR2 is SNEGSKA in the germline V gene (reference sequence). Preparation of the TCRbeta library was carried out with unique molecular identifiers. From the PCR reads, TCRdb called clonotypes with MiXCR, one entry per CDR3 protein. The table records 500,000 or so distinct CDR3 sequences, approximately 30% of them present only once.

The genes are TRBV20-1 and TRBJ1-3; D gene ambiguous. The sequencing used PBMCs from the stem cell graft donor, collected from the stem cell graft. This clonotype originated in a human donor who donated a stem cell graft to a child with aplastic anemia. For the CDR3, the DNA is TGCAGTGCTAGAACCGGGACTGGAAACACCATATATTTT. As protein: CSARTGTGNTIYF.